This entry is about one T cell receptor (beta chain). The target antigen is unknown. CD8 cells classed as naive were CD45RO-negative and positively selected for CCR7, excluding terminally differentiated effector memory CD45RA+ cells. This sample is part of a study of shared clonotypes between healthy human individuals. Some clones are missing from TCRdb's copy, which holds only in-frame ones; the method was immunoSEQ multiplex PCR. The data show roughly 1,800,000 clones, about 94% seen once. Study-wide results and limits: The four-donor shared clonotypes exceeded non-shared clonotypes in generation probability, with non-shared ones scoring lower.

This receptor was obtained from a man between 18 and 29 years old in good health. Sequenced sample: naive CD8+ T cells sorted from blood.

The CDR3 loop reads CASSYTTESNQPQHF. In nucleotides, the CDR3 is TGTGCCAGCAGCTATACCACGGAAAGCAATCAGCCCCAGCATTTT. J is TRBJ1-5 and V is TRBV5-6; no clear D gene. V was shortened by 3 bases and J by 1 base, with 11 bases between the two germline ends. Per germline, CDR1 SGHDT and CDR2 YYEEEE. The CDR3 has 15 amino acids.